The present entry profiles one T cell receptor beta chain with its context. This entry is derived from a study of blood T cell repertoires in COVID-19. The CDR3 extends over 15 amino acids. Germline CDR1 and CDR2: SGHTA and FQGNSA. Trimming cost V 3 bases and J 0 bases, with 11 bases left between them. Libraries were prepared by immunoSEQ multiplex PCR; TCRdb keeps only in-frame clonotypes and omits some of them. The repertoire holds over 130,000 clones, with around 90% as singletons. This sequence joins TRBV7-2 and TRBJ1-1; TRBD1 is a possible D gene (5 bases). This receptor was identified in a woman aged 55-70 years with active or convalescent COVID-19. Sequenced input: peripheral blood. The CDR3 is CASSFDPRVNTEAFF. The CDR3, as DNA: TGTGCCAGCAGCTTTGATCCCAGGGTGAACACTGAAGCTTTCTTT.